The entry below gives a single T cell receptor beta chain sequence along with its context. Sequenced by immunoSEQ multiplex PCR; TCRdb stores in-frame clones only, minus some. The sample yields some 150,000 clones, 87% seen once. This sample was included in a study of blood T cell repertoires in COVID-19. Turning to the study itself: PBMCs, B-cell-depleted T cells, or T cells were the source of the cDNA or gDNA that made up the material.

There are 11 residues in the CDR3. Deletions cut 7 bases from V and 7 bases from J, with 8 bases between. The chain uses TRBV12-3 or TRBV12-4 and TRBJ1-3; a possible D gene is TRBD1 (6 bases). This TCR derives from a woman aged 40-49 years with acute or convalescent COVID-19. The sample taken for sequencing was peripheral blood. The CDR3 reads CASTGANTIYF. CDR3 coding DNA: TGTGCCAGCACAGGGGCGAACACCATATATTTT.